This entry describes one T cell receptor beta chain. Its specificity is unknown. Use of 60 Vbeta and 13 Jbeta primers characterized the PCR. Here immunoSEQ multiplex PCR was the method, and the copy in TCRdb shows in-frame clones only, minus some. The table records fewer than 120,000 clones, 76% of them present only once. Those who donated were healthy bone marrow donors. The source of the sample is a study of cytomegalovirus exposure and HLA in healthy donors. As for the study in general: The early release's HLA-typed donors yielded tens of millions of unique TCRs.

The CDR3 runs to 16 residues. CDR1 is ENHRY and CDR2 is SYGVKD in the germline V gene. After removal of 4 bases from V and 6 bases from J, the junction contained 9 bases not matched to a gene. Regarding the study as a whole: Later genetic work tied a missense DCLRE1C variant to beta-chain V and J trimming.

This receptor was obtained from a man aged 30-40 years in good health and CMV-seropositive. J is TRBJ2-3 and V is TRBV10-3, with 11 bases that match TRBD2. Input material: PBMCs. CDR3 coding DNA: TGTGCCATCAGTGGCAGACTAGCGGGGAGTATGGATACGCAGTATTTT. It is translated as CAISGRLAGSMDTQYF.